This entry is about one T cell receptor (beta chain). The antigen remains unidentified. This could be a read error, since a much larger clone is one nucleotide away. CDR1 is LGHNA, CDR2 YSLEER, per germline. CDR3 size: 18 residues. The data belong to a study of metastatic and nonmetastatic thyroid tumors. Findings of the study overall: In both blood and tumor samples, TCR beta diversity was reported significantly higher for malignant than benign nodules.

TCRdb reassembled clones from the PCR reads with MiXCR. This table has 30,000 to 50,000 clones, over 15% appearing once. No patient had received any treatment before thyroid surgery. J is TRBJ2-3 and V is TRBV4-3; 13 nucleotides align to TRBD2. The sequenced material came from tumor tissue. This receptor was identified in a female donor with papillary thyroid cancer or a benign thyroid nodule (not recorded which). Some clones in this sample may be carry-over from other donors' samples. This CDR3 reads CASSQDSGTSGDTDTRYF. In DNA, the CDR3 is TGCGCCAGCAGCCAAGATTCAGGGACTAGCGGGGACACAGATACGCGGTATTTT.